Listed below are T cell receptor beta chains from one sample, sequenced in a study of blood T cell repertoires in COVID-19. TCRdb's table, derived via immunoSEQ multiplex PCR, lists solely in-frame clones and lacks some. The sample includes over 300,000 clones, about four fifths of them seen just once. The material sequenced was peripheral blood. The receptor set was obtained from a woman aged 50 to 60 with acute or convalescent COVID-19. The CDR3 runs from the conserved cysteine through the conserved F or W. The D gene is left open where the match is weak. Clone size is given for some rows only: seen once, a few or many times, or a class if the clone is expanded.

D | J | V | size | DNA | CDR3
TRBD1 | TRBJ1-1 | TRBV2 | NA | TGTGCCAGCAGTGAAGCCGGGACAGGGCGGATGTGGACTGAAGCTTTCTTT | CASSEAGTGRMWTEAFF
TRBD1 | TRBJ1-2 | TRBV27 | few | TGTGCCGCAGGGAGCGGACAGGAGGGTGGCTACACCTTC | CAAGSGQEGGYTF
NA | TRBJ2-5 | TRBV7-9 | many | TGTGCCAGCAGCCCGGCCCTCGGGGTGGAGACCCAGTACTTC | CASSPALGVETQYF
TRBD2 | TRBJ2-3 | TRBV11-2 | NA | TGTGCCAGCAGCTTAGGTACCGGGGGGAGCACAGATACGCAGTATTTT | CASSLGTGGSTDTQYF
NA | TRBJ2-5 | TRBV2 | NA | TGTGCCAGCAGTGGAGACAGTCAAGAGACCCAGTACTTC | CASSGDSQETQYF
TRBD2 | TRBJ2-3 | TRBV25-1 | NA | TGTGCCAGCAGTGAATTCTTAGCGGGAGGGCCAGGAGATACGCAGTATTTT | CASSEFLAGGPGDTQYF
NA | TRBJ2-7 | TRBV7-2 | NA | TGTGCCAGCAGCTTACCGGGAGCCTCTCGAGAGCAGTACTTC | CASSLPGASREQYF
NA | TRBJ2-1 | TRBV6-4 | NA | TGTGCCAGCAGTGACTCCCCGGGGGACTACAATGAGCAGTTCTTC | CASSDSPGDYNEQFF
NA | TRBJ2-7 | TRBV12-3/TRBV12-4 | NA | TGTGCCAGCAGCCAGGGGTCCTCCTACGAGCAGTACTTC | CASSQGSSYEQYF
NA | TRBJ1-5 | TRBV6-5 | NA | TGTGCCAGCGGAGGGACCCTCTATAGCAATCAGCCCCAGCATTTT | CASGGTLYSNQPQHF
NA | TRBJ2-3 | TRBV7-9 | NA | TGTGCCAGCAGCTCAGCCCAGTGGGATACGCAGTATTTT | CASSSAQWDTQYF
NA | TRBJ2-7 | TRBV3-1/TRBV3-2 | NA | TGTGCCAGCAGCCCATCAGGGACATTCTCATACGAGCAGTACTTC | CASSPSGTFSYEQYF
NA | TRBJ2-2 | TRBV5-1 | few | TGCGCCAGCACAAACACCGGGGAGCTGTTTTTT | CASTNTGELFF
TRBD1 | TRBJ1-2 | TRBV9 | NA | TGTGCCAGCAGCGCCCTACAGGGGGCTTATGGCTACACCTTC | CASSALQGAYGYTF
NA | TRBJ1-2 | TRBV29-1 | NA | TGCAGCGTTGAAGGGGGGGGCGGCTACACCTTC | CSVEGGGGYTF
TRBD2 | TRBJ2-1 | TRBV20-1 | NA | TGCAGTGCACAGCGGGGGGATGGGCAGTTCTTC | CSAQRGDGQFF
NA | TRBJ2-7 | TRBV3-1/TRBV3-2 | NA | TGTGCCAGCAGCACTCACTACGAGCAGTACTTC | CASSTHYEQYF
TRBD2 | TRBJ2-3 | TRBV7-8 | NA | TGTGCCAGCAGCCAACCTGGACTAGCAGGTTTCGCGCAGTATTTT | CASSQPGLAGFAQYF
NA | TRBJ2-2 | TRBV19 | NA | TGTGCCAGTAGTACCCGGAGCGGAGGGCCTGCCGGGGAGCTGTTTTTT | CASSTRSGGPAGELFF
TRBD2 | TRBJ2-2 | TRBV15 | few | TGTGCCACCAGCAGGACTAGCGGTGACGCCGGGGAGCTGTTTTTT | CATSRTSGDAGELFF
NA | TRBJ2-3 | TRBV19 | once | TGTGCCACCCAGGGGGGAGGAGGAGATACGCAGTATTTT | CATQGGGGDTQYF
NA | TRBJ2-3 | TRBV19 | NA | TGTGCCAGTAGCACTAGGGTTGATACGCAGTATTTT | CASSTRVDTQYF
TRBD2 | TRBJ2-1 | TRBV7-2 | few | TGTGCCAGCAGCCCCCAACGGGAGGACGAGCAGTTCTTC | CASSPQREDEQFF
NA | TRBJ1-6 | TRBV25-1 | NA | TGTGCCAGCAGTTCACAACTTTGGGCAAATTCACCCCTCCACTTT | CASSSQLWANSPLHF
NA | TRBJ2-2 | TRBV4-1 | NA | TGCGCCAGCAGCCAAGATCTAACTAATGGCGCCGGGGAGCTGTTTTTT | CASSQDLTNGAGELFF
NA | TRBJ1-4 | TRBV5-8 | NA | TGTGCCAGCAGCCGTGACCAGACAGGACTCAGAGAAAAACTGTTTTTT | CASSRDQTGLREKLFF
TRBD1 | TRBJ2-7 | TRBV7-2 | NA | TGTGCCAGCAGCTTTGACAGGGGGAACGAGCAGTACTTC | CASSFDRGNEQYF
TRBD1 | TRBJ2-3 | TRBV5-1 | NA | TGCGCCAGCAGCCCACGGACAGGGCCAGATACGCAGTATTTT | CASSPRTGPDTQYF
NA | TRBJ2-6 | TRBV28 | NA | TGTGCCAGCTCCGCTAACAGTTTCTCTGGGGCCAACGTCCTGACTTTC | CASSANSFSGANVLTF
NA | TRBJ1-1 | TRBV4-2 | once | TGTGCCAGCAGCCAAGTAACAGGCCCTAGGGACACTGAAGCTTTCTTT | CASSQVTGPRDTEAFF
TRBD1 | TRBJ2-2 | TRBV2 | NA | TGTGCCAGCAGAAACGGACAGGGGGTTGTTGGCGGGGAGCTGTTTTTT | CASRNGQGVVGGELFF
NA | TRBJ2-2 | TRBV5-1 | NA | TGCGCCAGCAGCTCGGACACGAACACCGGGGAGCTGTTTTTT | CASSSDTNTGELFF
NA | TRBJ1-2 | TRBV9 | NA | TGTGCCAGCACCTCAGGCCCGACAGTGCTCCATGGCTACACCTTC | CASTSGPTVLHGYTF
NA | TRBJ2-4 | TRBV7-2 | NA | TGTGCCAGCAGCGGCACAACTAGGGTAGCCAAAAACATTCAGTACTTC | CASSGTTRVAKNIQYF
NA | TRBJ1-3 | TRBV7-2 | NA | TGTGCCAGCAGCTTCAATGGAAACACCATATATTTT | CASSFNGNTIYF
NA | TRBJ2-3 | TRBV15 | NA | TGTGCCACCAGCAGAGAGGACTGGGACTGGAGCACAGATACGCAGTATTTT | CATSREDWDWSTDTQYF
NA | TRBJ2-5 | TRBV7-9 | few | TGTGCCAGCAGCACCAACGACCGCCCGGAGGAGACCCAGTACTTC | CASSTNDRPEETQYF
TRBD1 | TRBJ1-2 | TRBV3-1/TRBV3-2 | NA | TGTGCCAGCAGCCAAGCCACAGGGGGCCTTGGCTACACCTTC | CASSQATGGLGYTF
NA | TRBJ2-3 | TRBV30 | NA | TGTGCCTGGAGTCTTGGGGCGGATACGCAGTATTTT | CAWSLGADTQYF
NA | TRBJ2-5 | TRBV20-1 | NA | TGCAGTGCTAACTTAGAGACCCAGTACTTC | CSANLETQYF
TRBD1 | TRBJ2-3 | TRBV6-2/TRBV6-3 | once | TGTGCCAGCAGTTACGCAGGGACAGATCGGACGCAGTATTTT | CASSYAGTDRTQYF
NA | TRBJ1-1 | TRBV7-8 | NA | TGTGCCAGCAGCTTAATTGTCTTGAACACTGAAGCTTTCTTT | CASSLIVLNTEAFF
NA | TRBJ2-7 | TRBV4-2 | NA | TGTGCCAGCAGCCAAGTCGGCCGAACGGGACTGGGGGGCTACGAGCAGTACTTC | CASSQVGRTGLGGYEQYF
NA | TRBJ2-3 | TRBV4-2 | NA | TGTGCCAGCAGCCAAGTTGAGATTAGAGGCACAGATACGCAGTATTTT | CASSQVEIRGTDTQYF
NA | TRBJ1-1 | TRBV29-1 | few | TGCAGCTCGGCAGAGAACACTGAAGCTTTCTTT | CSSAENTEAFF
TRBD1 | TRBJ1-6 | TRBV7-2 | NA | TGTGCCAGCAGCTTAGACAGGGGGCGGGGGTCACCCCTCCACTTT | CASSLDRGRGSPLHF
NA | TRBJ1-2 | TRBV7-9 | NA | TGTGCCAGCAGCTCACAGGATCTAGCTAACTATGGCTACACCTTC | CASSSQDLANYGYTF
TRBD2 | TRBJ2-1 | TRBV7-2 | NA | TGTGCCAGCAGCTTAGCCACCGGGACTAGCGGGAGTTACAATGAGCAGTTCTTC | CASSLATGTSGSYNEQFF
TRBD1 | TRBJ2-6 | TRBV15 | few | TGTGCCACCAGCGGACCGCTATGGACAGGGCCCTCTGGGGCCAACGTCCTGACTTTC | CATSGPLWTGPSGANVLTF
NA | TRBJ2-2 | TRBV27 | NA | TGTGCCAGCAGTTTCGGCCAGCGGAACACCGGGGAGCTGTTTTTT | CASSFGQRNTGELFF
TRBD1 | TRBJ1-2 | TRBV28 | NA | TGTGCCAGCGCGTTAAACTACAGGGGGCACGGGAATGGCTACACCTTC | CASALNYRGHGNGYTF
NA | TRBJ1-1 | TRBV2 | NA | TGTGCCAGCAGTGTAGGACAGTCCACTGAAGCTTTCTTT | CASSVGQSTEAFF
TRBD1 | TRBJ2-7 | TRBV7-2 | once | TGTGCCAGCAGCTTGCGACAGGGTGTCCTCTCCGAGCAGTACTTC | CASSLRQGVLSEQYF